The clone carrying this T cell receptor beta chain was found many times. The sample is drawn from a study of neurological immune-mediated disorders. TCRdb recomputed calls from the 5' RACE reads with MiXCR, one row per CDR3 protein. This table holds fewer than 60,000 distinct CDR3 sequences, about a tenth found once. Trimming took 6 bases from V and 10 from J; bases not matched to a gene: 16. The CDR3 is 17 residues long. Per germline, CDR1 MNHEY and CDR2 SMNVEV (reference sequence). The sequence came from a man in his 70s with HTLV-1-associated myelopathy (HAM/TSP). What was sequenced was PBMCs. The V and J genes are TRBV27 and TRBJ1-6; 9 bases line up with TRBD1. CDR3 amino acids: CASRRLGGGQGNSPLHF. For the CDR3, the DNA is TGTGCCAGCAGACGCCTCGGTGGGGGACAGGGTAACTCACCCCTCCACTTT.